A single sample gave rise to the 19 T cell receptor beta chains below, sequenced in a study of blood T cell repertoires in COVID-19. Assay used: immunoSEQ multiplex PCR; TCRdb lists only in-frame clones, some missing. The table includes roughly 35,000 clones, over 90% detected once. Source material: peripheral blood. These receptors came from a human donor in a cohort sampled during active COVID-19.

The chain employs TRBV6-4 and TRBJ1-5; no firm D call. CDR3 length: 17 residues. V lost 3 bases to trimming and J lost 1 base, with 16 bases between them. The germline gives CDR1 MRHNA, CDR2 SNTAGT. DNA for the CDR3: TGTGCCAGCAGTGAGGGCTCCGAAGAATTGAGCAATCAGCCCCAGCATTTT. This gives the protein CASSEGSEELSNQPQHF.

The chain couples TRBV18 to TRBJ2-1; TRBD2 matches at 9 bases. This CDR3 contains 17 residues. V lost 1 base to trimming and J lost 7 bases; unmatched junction nucleotides: 11. Per the germline V gene, CDR1 is KGHSH and CDR2 is LQKENI. CDR3 sequence: CASSPLPGLAPSNEQFF. The CDR3 bases are TGTGCCAGCTCACCACTCCCGGGACTAGCCCCCTCTAATGAGCAGTTCTTC.

The genes are TRBV5-1 and TRBJ1-1; D possibly corresponds to TRBD1 (6 bases). The CDR3 has 14 residues. Germline V CDR1 and CDR2: SGHRS, YFSETQ. Trimming pared 0 bases from V and 2 bases from J, leaving 8 bases between. CDR3 in amino acids: CASSLARGNTEAFF. CDR3 nucleotide sequence: TGCGCCAGCAGCTTGGCCAGGGGTAACACTGAAGCTTTCTTT.

The chain joins TRBV30 to TRBJ2-1, with D perhaps matching TRBD1 (5 bases). The CDR3 covers 13 residues. The V and J ends lost 0 bases and 8 bases respectively, with 11 bases between them. The V gene's germline CDR1 is GTSNPN and CDR2 SVGIG (reference sequence). The CDR3, as DNA: TGTGCCTGGAGTGTAAGCCTAGGGGATGAGCAGTTCTTC. Protein: CAWSVSLGDEQFF. The entire variable domain, with the rest obtained from reference TRBV30 and TRBJ2-1, is as follows: SQTIHQWPATLVQPVGSPLSLECTVEGTSNPNLYWYRQAAGRGLQLLFYSVGIGQISSEVPQNLSASRPQDRQFILSSKKLLLSDSGFYLCAWSVSLGDEQFFGPGTRLTVL.

The chain combines TRBV7-9 with TRBJ2-3; no clear D. Trimming shortened V by 4 bases and J by 0 bases, and 5 bases separated the two germline ends. This CDR3 is built from 13 residues. CDR1 and CDR2 (germline): SEHNR, FQNEAQ (reference sequence). In nucleotides, the CDR3 is TGTGCCAGCAGCTCCCCTAGCACAGATACGCAGTATTTT. It codes for CASSSPSTDTQYF. Supplemented by reference TRBV7-9 and TRBJ2-3, the full variable domain reads DTGVSQNPRHKITKRGQNVTFRCDPISEHNRLYWYRQTLGQGPEFLTYFQNEAQLEKSRLLSDRFSAERPKGSFSTLEIQRTEQGDSAMYLCASSSPSTDTQYFGPGTRLTVL.

This rearrangement joins TRBV11-2 to TRBJ2-5; D is perhaps TRBD2 (5 bases). V lost 5 bases to trimming and J lost 3 bases, with 10 bases between them. The CDR3 is 13 residues long. Per the germline V gene, CDR1 is SGHAT and CDR2 is FQNNGV. The CDR3 nucleotides are TGTGCCAGCAGCCCGCGGGCGGAAGAGACCCAGTACTTC. Translation: CASSPRAEETQYF.

V usage is TRBV28 and J usage is TRBJ2-3; D not resolved. V was clipped by 8 bases and J by 3 bases, with 6 bases between them. Germline V lookup: CDR1 MDHEN, CDR2 SYDVKM. The CDR3 has 11 residues. For the CDR3, the DNA is TGTGCCAGCTCCAGAACAGATACGCAGTATTTT. This sequence encodes CASSRTDTQYF.

The CDR3 sequence: CASTENTDTQYF. The DNA for the CDR3 is TGTGCCAGCACGGAGAACACAGATACGCAGTATTTT. This chain links TRBV27 with TRBJ2-3; no reliable D call. The germline V gene has CDR1 MNHEY and CDR2 SMNVEV (reference sequence). Trimming pared 7 bases from V and 2 bases from J, leaving 7 bases between. The length of the CDR3 is 12 residues.

The chain recombines TRBV23-1 with TRBJ2-2, with 10 nucleotides matching TRBD1. TRBV23-1 is classed as an ORF, of uncertain function. Trimming cost V 4 bases and J 5 bases; bases outside gene matches: 10. The CDR3 covers 17 residues. The CDR3 DNA reads TGCGCCAGCAGTCGAATTACGGACAGGGGGAAAACCGGGGAGCTGTTTTTT. This translates into CASSRITDRGKTGELFF.

This chain connects TRBV7-3 to TRBJ2-1, with 8 nucleotides matching TRBD2. The CDR3 loop spans 13 amino acids. Germline V gene sequence: CDR1 SGHTA, CDR2 FQGTGA. The V gene end was trimmed by 2 bases and the J gene end by 10 bases; junction bases not matched to a gene: 4. This CDR3 is CASSLGTRGEQFF. The CDR3 DNA follows: TGTGCCAGCAGCTTAGGGACTAGGGGCGAGCAGTTCTTC.

The sample holds one count of this clone. V and J are TRBV7-9 and TRBJ2-7; 10 positions agree with TRBD1. Germline CDR1 is SEHNR and CDR2 is FQNEAQ (reference sequence). V trimming: 4 bases; J trimming: 6 bases; junction bases outside the gene matches: 6. This CDR3 contains 14 residues. The CDR3 DNA reads TGTGCCAGCAGCTCCGTGGACAGGGGGTTCGAGCAGTACTTC. The encoded protein is CASSSVDRGFEQYF.

The chain combines TRBV19 with TRBJ2-1; 8 positions match TRBD1. In germline, CDR1 is LNHDA, CDR2 SQIVND (reference sequence). The CDR3 covers 15 residues. The ends lost 5 bases at V and 5 bases at J; junction bases unmatched: 8. This CDR3 is CASSVRDRRNNEQFF. The CDR3 DNA sequence: TGTGCCAGTAGTGTACGGGACAGGAGAAACAATGAGCAGTTCTTC.

V is TRBV6-4 and J is TRBJ2-3; D perhaps matches TRBD1 (6 bases). Per germline, CDR1 MRHNA and CDR2 SNTAGT. The V gene lost 2 bases and the J gene lost 5 bases, with 14 bases spanning the gap. This CDR3 has 15 residues. In DNA form, the CDR3 reads TGTGCCAGCAGTGACCATGGGGGCAGGGGAGATACGCAGTATTTT. Residues: CASSDHGGRGDTQYF.

The V call is TRBV10-3, the J call TRBJ2-5, with D possibly being TRBD1 (5 bases). The CDR3 length is 13 residues. V was cut by 3 bases and J by 5 bases, with 10 bases left in between. CDR1 and CDR2 from the germline V gene are ENHRY and SYGVKD. The CDR3 protein is CAISEQVSETQYF. The CDR3, as DNA: TGTGCCATCAGTGAACAGGTTAGCGAGACCCAGTACTTC.

The chain uses TRBV7-9 and TRBJ2-7; 8 nucleotides align to TRBD1. Germline values: CDR1 SEHNR, CDR2 FQNEAQ (reference sequence). CDR3 size: 15 residues. J gave up 0 bases and V 5 bases, and 6 bases lay outside the gene matches. The CDR3 coding sequence is TGTGCCAGCAGCCAGGGACAGGAGAGCTCCTACGAGCAGTACTTC. It codes for CASSQGQESSYEQYF.

The genes are TRBV5-1 and TRBJ2-1; the D gene is possibly TRBD1 (6 bases). Trimming pared 6 bases from V and 8 bases from J, leaving 18 bases between. The CDR3 totals 14 residues. Per the germline V gene, CDR1 is SGHRS and CDR2 is YFSETQ. The CDR3 DNA follows: TGCGCCAGCAAAATAGGGGGTAACATTGATGAGCAGTTCTTC. It is translated as CASKIGGNIDEQFF.

The V call is TRBV10-2, the J call TRBJ1-2; TRBD1 is a possible D gene (5 bases). The germline V and J ends were trimmed by 0 bases and 4 bases, with 12 bases remaining between them. The CDR3 sequence is 15 residues long. Germline V gene lookup returns CDR1 WSHSY and CDR2 SAAADI. The CDR3 region has the DNA TGCGCCAGCAGTGAGTCTGGGGGGACCCTCTATGGCTACACCTTC. Its protein is CASSESGGTLYGYTF.

The chain combines TRBV18 with TRBJ1-2, with TRBD1 as a possible D gene (6 bases). The CDR3 has 14 amino acids. Trimming pared 0 bases from V and 7 bases from J, leaving 12 bases between. Looked up from germline, CDR1 is KGHSH and CDR2 is LQKENI. The DNA for the CDR3 is TGTGCCAGCTCACCACCCTCTAGAGGGGGTGGCTACACCTTC. Translation: CASSPPSRGGGYTF. The variable domain in full, with the rest retrieved from reference TRBV18 and TRBJ1-2, is NAGVMQNPRHLVRRRGQEARLRCSPMKGHSHVYWYRQLPEEGLKFMVYLQKENIIDESGMPKERFSAEFPKEGPSILRIQQVVRGDSAAYFCASSPPSRGGGYTFGSGTRLTVV.

The rearrangement links TRBV5-1 to TRBJ2-3, with 12 bases lining up with TRBD2. CDR1 SGHRS and CDR2 YFSETQ come from the germline V gene. CDR3 length: 17 residues. After removal of 0 bases from V and 0 bases from J, the junction contained 2 bases not matched to a gene. The CDR3 spells CASSLAGLAGSTDTQYF. The CDR3 DNA sequence: TGCGCCAGCAGCTTGGCAGGACTAGCGGGAAGCACAGATACGCAGTATTTT.